This TCR beta chain was captured by sequencing in a study of cytotoxic CD8 clonotypes in ibrutinib-treated CLL. Looking at the study overall: The taking of response samples occurred after a median 12 months of treatment, with a range of 6 to 36. Across samples, productive templates numbered around 260,000 and productive rearrangements reached approximately 94,000 on average. Study-wide results and limits: Clonality was higher at baseline than in age-matched healthy donors and tracked circulating CD8+ T-cell counts.

With cryopreserved PBMCs as the source, 1.5 to 2.5 micrograms of genomic DNA went to TCR beta libraries. The repertoire was sequenced with immunoSEQ multiplex PCR; TCRdb's copy has only in-frame clones and lacks some. The sample yields about 160,000 clones, around 80% seen once. V dropped 3 bases and J dropped 1 base, with 13 bases sitting between them. Germline V CDR1 and CDR2: SGHDT, YYEEEE. The CDR3 contains 15 residues. The table lists this clone with a count of one. What it binds is unknown. This sequence was found in a human donor with chronic lymphocytic leukemia. The gene calls are TRBV5-6 and TRBJ1-1, with D maybe TRBD1 (6 bases). The sequencing used PBMCs, collected after 24 months of ibrutinib treatment. The CDR3 DNA sequence: TGTGCCAGCAGCTGGGTGACAGGAACGAACACTGAAGCTTTCTTT. It codes for CASSWVTGTNTEAFF.